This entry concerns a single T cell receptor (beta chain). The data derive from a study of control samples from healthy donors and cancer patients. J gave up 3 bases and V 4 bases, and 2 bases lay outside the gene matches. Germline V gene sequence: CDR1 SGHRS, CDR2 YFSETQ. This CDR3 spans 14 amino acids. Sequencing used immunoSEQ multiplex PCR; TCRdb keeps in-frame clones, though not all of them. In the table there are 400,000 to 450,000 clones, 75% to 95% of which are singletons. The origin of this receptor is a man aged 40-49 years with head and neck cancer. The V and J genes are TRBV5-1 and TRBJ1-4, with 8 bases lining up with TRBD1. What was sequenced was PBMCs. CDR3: CASSPTGANEKLFF. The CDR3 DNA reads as TGCGCCAGCAGCCCGACAGGGGCTAATGAAAAACTGTTTTTT.